The clone carrying this T cell receptor beta chain was counted only a few times. Its antigen is not identified. The sample comes from a study of glioma-infiltrating T cells. The iRepertoire nested amplicon-rescue multiplex PCR amplified TCR alpha and beta CDR3s from RNA. MiXCR was run by TCRdb on the multiplex PCR reads, yielding one entry per CDR3 protein. Among approximately 130,000 distinct CDR3 sequences listed, around a quarter were seen once. Trimming removed 5 bases from V and 2 bases from J, with 10 bases in between. Germline V lookup: CDR1 SQVTM, CDR2 ANQGSEA. The CDR3 consists of 13 residues. Study-level results: Very few CDR3 sequences were shared between tissue and blood. Above-expected tissue-blood divergence occurred in all gliomas, most in low-grade ones.

The clonotype was recovered from a human donor with low-grade glioma or glioblastoma, undergoing nonglioma brain surgery, or in good health (not recorded which). The specimen sequenced was glioma tissue, nonneoplastic brain tissue, or PBMCs (not recorded which). The chain carries TRBV29-1 and TRBJ2-1, with a weak D call TRBD2 (6 bases). The CDR3 spells CSVRGTTYNEQFF. The DNA for the CDR3 is TGCAGCGTTCGGGGGACCACCTACAATGAGCAGTTCTTC.